This T cell receptor beta chain was retrieved from a study of CD8+ T cells in alopecia areata. The overall study: Treated individuals took tofacitinib by mouth, 5 to 10 mg twice daily. Study results and caveats: Among the cells sequenced in scalp samples are also the resident alphabeta T cells of normal skin. Scalp lesions, especially in alopecia totalis/universalis, had higher clonality than normal scalp.

Sequencing templates came from extracted RNA that was reverse transcribed into cDNA. Profiled with immunoSEQ multiplex PCR; TCRdb holds only in-frame clones, not every one. This sample yields under 300,000 clones, of which under 70% are seen a single time; approximately 1.2% belongs to the top ten. In the case of this clone: Its matching antigen is unknown.

Germline lookup yields CDR1 GTSNPN and CDR2 SVGIG (reference sequence). Trimming took off 0 bases at V and 9 bases at J, with 10 bases between the two ends. The CDR3 is 12 amino acids. This sample comprised CD4+ T cells sorted from blood, obtained at week 0. The source of this sequence is a human donor with alopecia areata. The chain couples TRBV30 to TRBJ2-3; maybe TRBD2 (5 bases). CDR3 coding DNA: TGTGCCTGGAGTGTAGAGGGAAGGACGCAGTATTTT. It encodes CAWSVEGRTQYF.